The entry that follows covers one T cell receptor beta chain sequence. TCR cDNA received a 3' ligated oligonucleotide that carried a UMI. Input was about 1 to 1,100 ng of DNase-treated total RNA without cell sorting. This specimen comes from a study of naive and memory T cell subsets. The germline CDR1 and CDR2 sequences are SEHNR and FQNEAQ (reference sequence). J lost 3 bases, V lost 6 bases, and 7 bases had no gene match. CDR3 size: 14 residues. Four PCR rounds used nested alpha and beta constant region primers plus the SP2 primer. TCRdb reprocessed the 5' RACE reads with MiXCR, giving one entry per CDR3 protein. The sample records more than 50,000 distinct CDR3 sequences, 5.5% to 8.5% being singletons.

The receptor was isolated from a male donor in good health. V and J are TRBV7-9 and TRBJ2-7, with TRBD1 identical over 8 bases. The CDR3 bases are TGTGCCAGCAGTCGGCGACAGGGGATCTACGAGCAGTACTTC. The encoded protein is CASSRRQGIYEQYF.